Following are 28 T cell receptor beta chains from one sample sequenced in a study of blood T cell repertoires in COVID-19. Only in-frame clones appear in the TCRdb table, and some are missing; sequencing was by immunoSEQ multiplex PCR. The profile covers over 300,000 clones, with approximately 90% appearing a single time and under 11% taken by the ten largest. Sequencing used PBMCs or T cells enriched from blood (not recorded which). All receptors come from a woman aged 18-35 years who had recovered from COVID-19.

The CDR3 loop is CASSLEYNLNTEAFF. CDR3 bases: TGTGCCAGCAGCTTAGAATATAACTTGAACACTGAAGCTTTCTTT. The genes are TRBV7-9 and TRBJ1-1; D gene unclear. Trimming pared 1 base from V and 0 bases from J, leaving 9 bases between. This CDR3 spans 15 amino acids. Germline V lookup: CDR1 SEHNR, CDR2 FQNEAQ (reference sequence).

CDR3: CASSLGAGTDYGYTF. CDR3 coding DNA: TGTGCCAGCAGTTTAGGGGCCGGGACAGACTATGGCTACACCTTC. The chain carries TRBV28 and TRBJ1-2; 7 nucleotides agree with TRBD1. V gave up 2 bases and J gave up 3 bases; unmatched junction bases: 6. The CDR3 runs 15 residues. Germline CDR1 MDHEN, CDR2 SYDVKM.

This clone was seen repeatedly, ten times or more. This chain uses TRBV11-3 with TRBJ2-2; 7 nucleotides agree with TRBD1. The trim removed 5 bases at V and 1 base at J, leaving 4 bases unmatched. Germline-derived CDR1 and CDR2 are SGHNT and YENEEA. The CDR3 has 15 amino acids. The CDR3 is CASSRRTGNTGELFF. The CDR3 coding sequence is TGTGCCAGCAGCCGCCGGACAGGGAACACCGGGGAGCTGTTTTTT.

The J gene is TRBJ2-7, the V gene TRBV5-1, with 14 positions matching TRBD2. V lost 4 bases to trimming and J lost 6 bases; unmatched junction nucleotides: 6. CDR1 is SGHRS and CDR2 is YFSETQ in the germline V gene. This CDR3 region has 15 residues. CDR3 nucleotides: TGCGCCAGCAGCCCGCCGACTAGCGGGGGGGGCGAGCAGTACTTC. Translated, it gives CASSPPTSGGGEQYF. Full variable domain (outside the CDR3, taken from reference TRBV5-1 and TRBJ2-7): KAGVTQTPRYLIKTRGQQVTLSCSPISGHRSVSWYQQTPGQGLQFLFEYFSETQRNKGNFPGRFSGRQFSNSRSEMNVSTLELGDSALYLCASSPPTSGGGEQYFGPGTRLTVT.

The V gene is TRBV15, the J gene TRBJ2-2; TRBD2 matches 10 bases. The trim removed 8 bases at V and 5 bases at J, leaving 14 bases unmatched. The CDR3 contains 17 residues. CDR1 LNHNV and CDR2 YYDKDF come from the germline V gene (reference sequence). The CDR3 protein is CATAGSGRRGGTGELFF. The CDR3, as DNA: TGTGCCACCGCGGGTAGCGGGAGGCGAGGAGGTACCGGGGAGCTGTTTTTT.

As for this clone: The same CDR3 can be traced to other DNA sequences in this sample. CDR3 loop: CASSYRDGYTF. The CDR3 region has the DNA TGTGCCAGCAGTTACAGGGATGGCTACACCTTC. J is TRBJ1-2 and V is TRBV28; perhaps TRBD1 as D (6 bases). The V gene lost 4 bases and the J gene lost 6 bases, with 6 bases spanning the gap. The CDR3 totals 11 residues. The germline V gene has CDR1 MDHEN and CDR2 SYDVKM.

This clone was detected only a few times. This sequence joins TRBV7-9 and TRBJ1-2; D gene uncertain. Germline values: CDR1 SEHNR, CDR2 FQNEAQ (reference sequence). The CDR3 is 14 residues long. V lost 3 bases and J 4 bases, leaving 12 bases between the germline ends. For the CDR3, the DNA is TGTGCCAGCAGCTTGGAGGGTTCGGGCTATGGCTACACCTTC. Its protein is CASSLEGSGYGYTF.

This rearrangement joins TRBV6-5 to TRBJ2-7; no clear D. Trimming left V 0 bases short and J 4 bases short, with 7 bases between. The germline V gene encodes CDR1 MNHEY and CDR2 SVGAGI. There are 13 residues in the CDR3. The CDR3 loop reads CASSYSQIYEQYF. In nucleotides, the CDR3 is TGTGCCAGCAGTTACTCACAGATATACGAGCAGTACTTC.

The J gene is TRBJ1-2, the V gene TRBV2; D gene unclear. V lost 4 bases to trimming and J lost 8 bases, with 14 bases between them. In germline, CDR1 is SNHLY, CDR2 FYNNEI. There are 13 residues in the CDR3. The DNA of the CDR3 is TGTGCCAGCAGTGCCCCCGGACTCCGAGGCTACACCTTC. Its translation: CASSAPGLRGYTF.

The chain is built from TRBV7-8 and TRBJ2-7; D is perhaps TRBD2 (6 bases). Germline V gene data show CDR1 as SGHVS and CDR2 as FQNEAQ. The V end was cut by 1 base, the J end by 3 bases, with 10 bases between. CDR3 length equals 14 residues. The CDR3 sequence: CASSLDGGYYEQYF. The CDR3 DNA reads TGTGCCAGCAGCTTAGACGGGGGATACTACGAGCAGTACTTC.

This clone has more than one count but fewer than ten. The rearrangement joins TRBV7-9 to TRBJ1-1; tentative D call: TRBD1 (5 bases). V gave up 2 bases and J gave up 1 base, with 8 bases separating them. The CDR3 loop spans 14 amino acids. Germline lookup yields CDR1 SEHNR and CDR2 FQNEAQ (reference sequence). The CDR3: CASSLPGPNTEAFF. CDR3 DNA sequence: TGTGCCAGCAGCTTACCAGGGCCGAACACTGAAGCTTTCTTT.

This chain connects TRBV24-1 to TRBJ2-1, with 11 bases identical to TRBD2. Germline V gives CDR1 KGHDR, CDR2 SFDVKD. The CDR3 is 15 residues long. The trim removed 10 bases at V and 10 bases at J, leaving 14 bases unmatched. The CDR3 nucleotides are TGTGCCACACCTCATAGCGGGGGGGCCGTTGTCGAGCAGTTCTTC. Translation: CATPHSGGAVVEQFF.

The chain uses TRBV18 and TRBJ1-1, with TRBD1 matching 8 bases. The CDR3 covers 15 residues. The V segment lost 5 bases and the J segment 1 base; nucleotides outside the gene matches: 6. Germline V lookup: CDR1 KGHSH, CDR2 LQKENI. The CDR3 reads CASSSGQGRNTEAFF. CDR3 DNA: TGTGCCAGCTCATCAGGACAGGGCCGGAACACTGAAGCTTTCTTT.

The gene calls are TRBV27 and TRBJ1-1; 8 bases line up with TRBD1. CDR3 length equals 16 residues. The junction had 9 bases not matched to a gene; V was cut back by 3 bases and J by 3 bases. Germline-derived CDR1 and CDR2 are MNHEY and SMNVEV (reference sequence). The CDR3 nucleotides are TGTGCCAGCAGTTTTGCAGGGGGCGTCTTTGACACTGAAGCTTTCTTT. Protein: CASSFAGGVFDTEAFF.

The chain carries TRBV28 and TRBJ1-1; no clear D. The CDR3 has 13 amino acids. Germline V gives CDR1 MDHEN, CDR2 SYDVKM. The ends were cut back, 3 bases at V and 11 bases at J, with 16 bases in the middle. The CDR3 protein is CASSFEALRGAFF. The CDR3 coding sequence is TGTGCCAGCAGTTTCGAGGCCTTACGCGGGGCTTTCTTT.

The V call is TRBV5-8, the J call TRBJ1-4; maybe TRBD1 (6 bases). Per germline, CDR1 SGHTS and CDR2 YDEGEE. V gave up 4 bases and J gave up 0 bases, with 10 bases separating them. The CDR3 runs to 15 residues. CDR3 amino acids: CASSTRGSTNEKLFF. The CDR3 bases are TGTGCCAGCAGCACCAGGGGCTCAACTAATGAAAAACTGTTTTTT.

The V gene is TRBV11-2, the J gene TRBJ2-2; D perhaps matches TRBD1 (6 bases). Germline CDR1 is SGHAT and CDR2 is FQNNGV. Trimming left V 1 base short and J 6 bases short, with 9 bases between. The CDR3 has 14 residues. The CDR3 loop reads CASSLGGRAGELFF. In DNA form, the CDR3 reads TGTGCCAGCAGCTTAGGGGGGCGGGCCGGGGAGCTGTTTTTT. The variable domain in full, with the rest retrieved from reference TRBV11-2 and TRBJ2-2, is EAGVAQSPRYKIIEKRQSVAFWCNPISGHATLYWYQQILGQGPKLLIQFQNNGVVDDSQLPKDRFSAERLKGVDSTLKIQPAKLEDSAVYLCASSLGGRAGELFFGEGSRLTVL.

This CDR3 is CASRQQGIDGYTF. In nucleotides, the CDR3 is TGTGCCAGCAGACAACAGGGGATTGATGGCTACACCTTC. This chain connects TRBV12-3 or TRBV12-4 to TRBJ1-2; 7 bases map to TRBD1. The CDR3 has 13 amino acids. V lost 6 bases, J lost 6 bases, and 7 bases stayed unmatched.

The chain joins TRBV5-1 to TRBJ1-1; TRBD1 is a possible D gene (6 bases). Germline assignment: CDR1 SGHRS and CDR2 YFSETQ. Trimming took off 0 bases at V and 3 bases at J, with 12 bases between the two ends. The CDR3 consists of 15 residues. CDR3 residues: CASSLVSGADTEAFF. In DNA form, the CDR3 reads TGCGCCAGCAGCTTGGTGTCAGGGGCGGACACTGAAGCTTTCTTT.

J is TRBJ1-2 and V is TRBV21-1; no check of the table's D call, TRBD1, against the DNA was made. TRBV21-1 has pseudogene status. The CDR3 loop spans 17 amino acids. CDR3: CASSRRGQGARGYGYTF. The CDR3 DNA is TGTGCCAGCAGCCGTCGGGGACAGGGGGCGCGCGGCTATGGCTACACCTTC.

The V and J genes are TRBV5-5 and TRBJ2-1; no reliable D call. CDR1 is SGHKS, CDR2 YYEKEE, per germline (reference sequence). The CDR3 extends over 12 amino acids. V lost 0 bases and J lost 8, with 6 bases in between. The chain's CDR3 is CASSLDRYEQFF. The CDR3 DNA sequence: TGTGCCAGCAGCTTGGACAGATATGAGCAGTTCTTC.

The chain combines TRBV28 with TRBJ2-7, with 9 positions matching TRBD1. V dropped 3 bases and J dropped 4; count of bases not matched to a gene: 4. The CDR3 sequence is 14 residues long. Germline V CDR1 and CDR2: MDHEN, SYDVKM. CDR3 sequence (DNA): TGTGCCAGCAGTTTGGACAGGGGTGGGTACGAGCAGTACTTC. This translates into CASSLDRGGYEQYF.

The CDR3 sequence is CSASLLRETQYF. The CDR3 DNA is TGCAGTGCTAGTCTCCTGAGGGAGACCCAGTACTTC. The V call is TRBV20-1, the J call TRBJ2-5; no clear D gene. CDR3 size: 12 residues. Trimming pared 3 bases from V and 5 bases from J, leaving 10 bases between. Germline V lookup: CDR1 DFQATT, CDR2 SNEGSKA (reference sequence).

This chain links TRBV3-1 (or the pseudogene TRBV3-2) with TRBJ2-3, with TRBD1 identical over 8 bases. V lost 3 bases, J lost 3 bases, and 5 bases stayed unmatched. The CDR3 contains 15 residues. In germline, CDR1 is LGHDT, CDR2 YNNKEL (reference sequence). In DNA form, the CDR3 reads TGTGCCAGCAGCCACAGAACAGGGGGGACAGATACGCAGTATTTT. Encoded protein: CASSHRTGGTDTQYF.

This clone was seen a single time. J is TRBJ2-3 and V is TRBV19; TRBD1 might be the D (5 bases). The CDR3 extends over 18 amino acids. The V and J ends lost 4 bases and 2 bases respectively, with 22 bases between them. CDR1 is LNHDA, CDR2 SQIVND, per germline (reference sequence). In DNA form, the CDR3 reads TGTGCCAGTAGTAAGGCCCAACTGCAGGGCTCAGACACAGATACGCAGTATTTT. Translated: CASSKAQLQGSDTDTQYF.

J is TRBJ2-7 and V is TRBV11-3; perhaps TRBD2 as D (5 bases). The CDR3 has 12 residues. Trimming shortened V by 3 bases and J by 7 bases, and 10 bases separated the two germline ends. The germline gives CDR1 SGHNT, CDR2 YENEEA. In DNA, the CDR3 is TGTGCCAGCAGCTTTCCCGGAGGAGAGCAGTACTTC. Its translation is CASSFPGGEQYF.

The chain has TRBV30 and TRBJ2-5, with 7 bases identical to TRBD1. Germline-derived CDR1 and CDR2 are GTSNPN and SVGIG (reference sequence). This CDR3 has 13 amino acids. Trimming cost V 5 bases and J 4 bases; bases outside gene matches: 7. CDR3 region: CAWRIQGLETQYF. Written as DNA, the CDR3 is TGTGCCTGGCGGATACAGGGGTTAGAGACCCAGTACTTC.

V and J are TRBV11-2 and TRBJ2-5; 15 bases are shared with TRBD2. The germline CDR1 and CDR2 sequences are SGHAT and FQNNGV. The CDR3 spans 17 residues. Germline trimming cut 5 bases from V and 5 bases from J; bases unmatched to any gene: 9. CDR3 DNA: TGTGCCAGCAGCCCCGGGACTAGCGGGGGGCCCGTTGAGACCCAGTACTTC. Protein product: CASSPGTSGGPVETQYF.